Listed here are 16 T cell receptor beta chains from one sample, sequenced in a study of T cells in Graves' hyperthyroidism and ophthalmopathy. RNA transcripts provided the source from which TCR beta CDR3 regions were amplified. A set of HTBI primers served as the primers for a first-round RT-PCR of the TCR CDR3. TCRdb recomputed calls from the multiplex PCR reads with MiXCR, one row per CDR3 protein. The sample includes about 570,000 distinct CDR3 sequences, about 14% of them seen just once. The sample was blood. These receptors were obtained from a woman between 40 and 55 years old with Graves' hyperthyroidism.

This sequence joins TRBV6-9 and TRBJ1-3; D not resolved. This CDR3 is 12 amino acids long. V lost 5 bases to trimming and J lost 8 bases, with 10 bases between them. Germline CDR1 reads MNHGY; CDR2 reads SVAAGI. For the CDR3, the DNA is TGTGCCAGCAGTCGAGGAGGCGACACCATATATTTT. It codes for CASSRGGDTIYF.

This clonotype was counted many times. The CDR3 is CASSPPPGQGLPAFF. CDR3 DNA: TGTGCCAGCAGTCCCCCTCCTGGACAGGGCCTCCCAGCTTTCTTT. The chain joins TRBV28 to TRBJ1-1; 8 positions match TRBD1. V shed 5 bases, J shed 10 bases, and the junction held 15 bases outside the gene matches. The length of the CDR3 is 15 residues. The germline V gene encodes CDR1 MDHEN and CDR2 SYDVKM.

This clonotype was observed at least ten times. V is TRBV7-3 and J is TRBJ2-4; 8 nucleotides align to TRBD2. CDR3 size: 16 residues. Germline loops: CDR1 SGHTA, CDR2 FQGTGA. The J segment lost 7 bases and the V segment lost 1 base, leaving 9 bases of the junction unmatched. The CDR3 coding sequence is TGTGCCAGCAGCTTAATCGGGGGGGTAGCATCGAACATTCAGTACTTC. As protein: CASSLIGGVASNIQYF.

This clonotype was seen repeatedly, ten times or more. This sequence joins TRBV12-3 or TRBV12-4 and TRBJ1-6; D is undetermined. Trimming removed 1 base at V and 13 bases at J, with 8 bases between. CDR3 size: 12 residues. This CDR3 reads CASSLVGLPLHF. The CDR3 nucleotides read TGTGCCAGCAGTTTAGTTGGGTTGCCCCTCCACTTT.

This clonotype turned up a few times. This may arise from a read error, as a much more abundant clone is one base away. V and J are TRBV24-1 and TRBJ2-1, with a weak D call TRBD2 (5 bases). The tail of the sequence fits TRBJ2-7 better, so the J call may be wrong. Looked up from germline, CDR1 is KGHDR and CDR2 is SFDVKD. CDR3 length: 17 residues. The CDR3 bases are TGTGCCACCAGTGCCCCTTTAGCGCGAGACCCCTACAATGAGCAGTACTTC. Translation gives CATSAPLARDPYNEQYF.

V and J are TRBV6-5 and TRBJ1-2, with D tentatively TRBD1 (6 bases). CDR1 and CDR2 (germline): MNHEY, SVGAGI. Trimming removed 4 bases from V and 8 bases from J, with 14 bases in between. This CDR3 region has 13 residues. The CDR3 reads CASSSRDKPGYTF. DNA for the CDR3: TGTGCCAGCAGTTCCCGGGACAAGCCCGGCTACACCTTC.

In this sample, this clonotype turned up once. The rearrangement joins TRBV19 to TRBJ2-1; D unclear. CDR3 length equals 10 residues. Germline loops: CDR1 LNHDA, CDR2 SQIVND (reference sequence). Trimming took off 10 bases at V and 12 bases at J, with 13 bases between the two ends. CDR3 amino acids: CAKHTDGQFF. The CDR3 nucleotides read TGTGCCAAACACACGGATGGGCAGTTCTTC.

The chain recombines TRBV5-4 with TRBJ2-1; D not certain. The CDR3 consists of 14 residues. Between the trimmed V and J ends, which lost 1 base and 5 bases, there was a span of 10 bases. Germline CDR1 is SGHNT and CDR2 is YYREEE (reference sequence). The CDR3 DNA follows: TGTGCCAGCAGCTTGATCGGCAGTAACAATGAGCAGTTCTTC. It encodes CASSLIGSNNEQFF.

This chain joins TRBV30 and TRBJ2-3; D call uncertain. Trimming cost V 8 bases and J 2 bases, with 5 bases left between them. There are 10 residues in the CDR3. Germline CDR1 GTSNPN, CDR2 SVGIG (reference sequence). In DNA, the CDR3 is TGTGCCGGATTCACAGATACGCAGTATTTT. Translated, it gives CAGFTDTQYF.

This chain joins TRBV20-1 and TRBJ1-1; possibly TRBD1 for D (6 bases). The CDR3 has 14 residues. V gave up 1 base and J gave up 2 bases, with 11 bases separating them. CDR1 DFQATT and CDR2 SNEGSKA come from the germline V gene (reference sequence). For the CDR3, the DNA is TGCAGTGCTAGAGGCCCAGGGGCCAACACTGAAGCTTTCTTT. It is translated as CSARGPGANTEAFF.

This clonotype was counted only a few times. The chain couples TRBV20-1 to TRBJ1-1; D unclear. V was trimmed by 0 bases and J by 0 bases, leaving 8 bases between them. From germline, CDR1 is DFQATT and CDR2 SNEGSKA (reference sequence). The CDR3 covers 14 residues. This CDR3 reads CSARDNNMNTEAFF. The DNA for the CDR3 is TGCAGTGCTAGAGATAACAACATGAACACTGAAGCTTTCTTT.

Many counts were recorded for this clonotype. The gene calls are TRBV6-1 and TRBJ2-4, with D perhaps TRBD1 or TRBD2 (6 bases each). V lost 5 bases and J lost 6, with 14 bases in between. In germline, CDR1 is MNHNS, CDR2 SASEGT. The CDR3 contains 14 residues. CDR3 sequence (DNA): TGTGCCAGCAGTACGACTAGAGGGGGAAACATTCAGTACTTC. Encoded protein: CASSTTRGGNIQYF.

This clonotype was picked up many times. The chain links TRBV7-6 to TRBJ2-3; 7 bases are shared with TRBD1. CDR1 is SGHVS and CDR2 is FNYEAQ in the germline V gene. The length of the CDR3 is 15 residues. The V gene end was trimmed by 5 bases and the J gene end by 0 bases; junction bases not matched to a gene: 5. The CDR3 reads CASSPEGQSTDTQYF. Written as DNA, the CDR3 is TGTGCCAGCAGCCCCGAGGGACAGAGCACAGATACGCAGTATTTT.

The DNA for the CDR3 is TGTGCCAGCAGTTCCGGGACAGGTGGAGGTGGCAATCAGCCCCAGCATTTT. Protein product: CASSSGTGGGGNQPQHF. The gene calls are TRBV28 and TRBJ1-5; 8 nucleotides agree with TRBD1. The J segment lost 2 bases and the V segment lost 4 bases, leaving 10 bases of the junction unmatched. CDR3 size: 17 residues. CDR1 and CDR2 from the germline V gene are MDHEN and SYDVKM.

In its sample, this clonotype was seen a few times. The gene calls are TRBV10-3 and TRBJ1-2; D is ambiguous. The CDR3 is 13 amino acids. V was clipped by 0 bases and J by 8 bases, with 10 bases between them. From germline, CDR1 is ENHRY and CDR2 SYGVKD. CDR3 bases: TGTGCCATCAGTGAGTCGAGGGAAGCCGGCTACACCTTC. It specifies CAISESREAGYTF.

This clonotype was counted a few times. The rearrangement joins TRBV12-5 to TRBJ1-5, with D unresolved. V gave up 1 base and J gave up 1 base, with 5 bases separating them. The CDR3 is 14 residues long. From germline, CDR1 is LGHNT and CDR2 FRNRAP. The CDR3 DNA follows: TGTGCTAGTGGTTTGGAGGGCAGCAATCAGCCCCAGCATTTT. Translating gives CASGLEGSNQPQHF.